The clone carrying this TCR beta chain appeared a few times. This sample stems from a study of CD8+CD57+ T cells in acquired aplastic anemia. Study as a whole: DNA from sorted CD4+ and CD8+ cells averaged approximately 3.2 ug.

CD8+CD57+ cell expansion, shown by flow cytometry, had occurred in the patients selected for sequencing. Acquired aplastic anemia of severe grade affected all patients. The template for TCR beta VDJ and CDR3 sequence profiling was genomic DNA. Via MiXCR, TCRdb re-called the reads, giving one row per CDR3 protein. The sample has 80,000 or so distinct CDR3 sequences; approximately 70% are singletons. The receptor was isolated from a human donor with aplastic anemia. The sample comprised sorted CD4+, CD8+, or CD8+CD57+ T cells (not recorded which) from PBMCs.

In DNA form, the CDR3 reads TGTGCCAGCAGCCAAGATGACCATTGGGTGGAGCAGTACTTC. Translating it yields CASSQDDHWVEQYF. V and J are TRBV3-1 and TRBJ2-7; no definite D call. The germline V gene encodes CDR1 LGHDT and CDR2 YNNKEL (reference sequence). This CDR3 region has 14 residues. Trimming removed 0 bases from V and 7 bases from J, with 13 bases in between.